Ten or more counts support the clone carrying this T cell receptor (beta chain). Its antigen is undetermined. In the source study's methods: CDR3 differences across clinicopathological groups were used to build a distant-metastasis classifier for papillary thyroid cancer. TCRdb reanalyzed the PCR reads via MiXCR. Clone size and V and J calls follow TCRdb, not the original study. The sample records about 24,000 clones, under 25% being singletons. This entry is derived from a study of metastatic and nonmetastatic thyroid tumors. Study-level background: A comparison of repertoires was made across blood and tumor or nodule tissue from malignant and benign thyroid patients. Study-wide results and caveats: Compared with benign nodules, malignant thyroid tumors were reported to have significantly higher TCR beta diversity in both blood and tumor.

All patients reached thyroid surgery having received no treatment beforehand. The receptor was derived from a male donor with papillary thyroid cancer or a benign thyroid nodule (not recorded which). Some clones in this sample may be carry-over from other donors' samples. Sequenced sample: blood.

DNA of the CDR3: TGTGCCAGCAGCCAACAGGCCCATGAGCAGTTCTTC. It yields the protein CASSQQAHEQFF. J is TRBJ2-1 and V is TRBV27; possible D gene TRBD1, 5 bases. V gave up 6 bases and J gave up 8 bases, with 11 bases separating them. CDR3 length: 12 amino acids. Germline CDR1 MNHEY, CDR2 SMNVEV (reference sequence).